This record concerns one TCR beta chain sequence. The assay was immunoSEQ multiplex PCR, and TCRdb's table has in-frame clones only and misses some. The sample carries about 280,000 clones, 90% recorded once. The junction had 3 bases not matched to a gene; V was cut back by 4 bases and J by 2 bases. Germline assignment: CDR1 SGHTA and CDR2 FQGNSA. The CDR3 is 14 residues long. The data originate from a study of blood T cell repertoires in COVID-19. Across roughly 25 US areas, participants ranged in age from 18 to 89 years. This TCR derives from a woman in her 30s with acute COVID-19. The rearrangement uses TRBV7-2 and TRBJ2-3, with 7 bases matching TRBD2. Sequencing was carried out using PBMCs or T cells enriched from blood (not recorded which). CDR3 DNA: TGTGCCAGCAGCTGGGGGGGTCTCACAGATACGCAGTATTTT. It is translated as CASSWGGLTDTQYF.